The 27 T cell receptor beta chains presented below share a single source sample, sequenced in a study of blood T cell repertoires in COVID-19. The data were produced by immunoSEQ multiplex PCR, yet TCRdb's version contains in-frame clones alone and is incomplete. In the table there are about 230,000 clones, around 85% of which are singletons. The sequenced sample consisted of peripheral blood. The receptors here all came from an elderly woman with acute or convalescent COVID-19.

The chain combines TRBV6-5 with TRBJ1-2, with 10 bases identical to TRBD1. The J segment lost 2 bases and the V segment lost 1 base, leaving 4 bases of the junction unmatched. This CDR3 contains 16 residues. In germline, CDR1 is MNHEY, CDR2 SVGAGI. CDR3: CASSYWTGGDNYGYTF. DNA for the CDR3: TGTGCCAGCAGTTACTGGACAGGGGGAGACAACTATGGCTACACCTTC.

The rearrangement joins TRBV27 to TRBJ1-6; D is unclear. The germline V and J ends were trimmed by 2 bases and 0 bases, with 14 bases remaining between them. The CDR3 is made up of 18 amino acids. The germline V gene has CDR1 MNHEY and CDR2 SMNVEV (reference sequence). CDR3 residues: CASSLRGSLSSYNSPLHF. The CDR3 nucleotides are TGTGCCAGCAGTTTACGGGGATCCCTTAGCTCCTATAATTCACCCCTCCACTTT.

V is TRBV3-1 (or the pseudogene TRBV3-2) and J is TRBJ2-1; 8 bases fit TRBD2. The CDR3 loop spans 14 amino acids. Germline CDR1 LGHDT, CDR2 YNNKEL (reference sequence). J was trimmed by 1 base and V by 5 bases; bases with no gene match: 1. The CDR3 DNA is TGTGCCAGCAGCTTAGCGGGGTCCTACAATGAGCAGTTCTTC. Encoded protein: CASSLAGSYNEQFF.

CDR3 sequence (DNA): TGTGCCAGCAGCCGGACTAGCGGGAGAGGTTATGAGCAGTTCTTC. Translation gives CASSRTSGRGYEQFF. V and J are TRBV14 and TRBJ2-1, with TRBD2 matching over 13 bases. V gave up 4 bases and J gave up 8 bases; unmatched junction bases: 5. CDR1 is SGHDN and CDR2 is FVKESK in the germline V gene. The CDR3 totals 15 residues.

With regard to this clone: The limits of the CDR3 on the DNA are not certain, so only TCRdb's listed CDR3 is given. The genes are TRBV12-2 and TRBJ1-4. TRBV12-2 is noted as a pseudogene. The CDR3 region is 15 residues in length, termini included. The CDR3 spells CASRLFWRGCGKLFF.

This chain connects TRBV9 to TRBJ2-1, with D possibly TRBD2 on 5 matching bases. V was clipped by 3 bases and J by 6 bases, with 16 bases between them. The CDR3 has 15 residues. The germline gives CDR1 SGDLS, CDR2 YYNGEE. The chain's CDR3 is CASSESGIIPNEQFF. The CDR3 DNA reads as TGTGCCAGCAGCGAATCCGGGATAATCCCCAATGAGCAGTTCTTC.

J is TRBJ2-2 and V is TRBV5-1, with 8 positions matching TRBD1. After removal of 8 bases from V and 6 bases from J, the junction contained 12 bases not matched to a gene. Germline V lookup: CDR1 SGHRS, CDR2 YFSETQ. The CDR3 spans 15 residues. The CDR3 is CASTLRTGWAGELFF. The CDR3 nucleotides are TGCGCCAGTACACTCCGGACAGGGTGGGCCGGGGAGCTGTTTTTT.

This clone was recorded once. The rearrangement joins TRBV29-1 to TRBJ1-3, with D possibly TRBD1 on 6 matching bases. CDR1 is SQVTM and CDR2 is ANQGSEA in the germline V gene. Trimming removed 6 bases at V and 3 bases at J, with 12 bases between. The CDR3 length is 13 residues. The CDR3 region is CSVRGAVGNTIYF. As DNA, the CDR3 is TGCAGCGTCCGGGGGGCAGTTGGAAACACCATATATTTT.

The chain has TRBV10-1 and TRBJ2-5, with D possibly TRBD1 on 6 matching bases. There are 18 residues in the CDR3. The germline V and J ends were trimmed by 0 bases and 5 bases, with 22 bases remaining between them. From germline, CDR1 is WNHNN and CDR2 SYGVQD (reference sequence). The CDR3 protein is CASSESGASAYSEETQYF. The CDR3 bases are TGCGCCAGCAGTGAGTCGGGGGCCAGTGCCTACTCTGAGGAGACCCAGTACTTC.

The rearrangement links TRBV19 to TRBJ2-7; 13 nucleotides agree with TRBD2. Germline CDR1 and CDR2: LNHDA and SQIVND (reference sequence). The J segment lost 6 bases and the V segment lost 7 bases, leaving 12 bases of the junction unmatched. The CDR3 runs 16 residues. The CDR3 coding sequence is TGTGCCAGTAATCCCGGAACTAGCGGGAGGGTGGGCGAGCAGTACTTC. This sequence encodes CASNPGTSGRVGEQYF.

This clone was seen a single time. The chain employs TRBV14 and TRBJ1-3; D not resolved. This CDR3 spans 16 amino acids. The ends were cut back, 4 bases at V and 0 bases at J, with 13 bases in the middle. CDR1 and CDR2 from the germline V gene are SGHDN and FVKESK. DNA of the CDR3: TGTGCCAGCAGCCCCCGACATCCCCACTCTGGAAACACCATATATTTT. Translated: CASSPRHPHSGNTIYF.

The chain recombines TRBV7-3 with TRBJ1-2, with 7 bases that match TRBD1. The V and J ends lost 3 bases and 8 bases, in that order; junction bases with no gene match: 9. The germline CDR1 and CDR2 sequences are SGHTA and FQGTGA. CDR3 length equals 14 residues. CDR3 residues: CASSLGLTGVGYTF. The CDR3 DNA reads TGTGCCAGCAGCTTGGGGCTAACAGGGGTCGGCTACACCTTC.

The chain uses TRBV5-8 and TRBJ2-4; D is possibly TRBD1 (5 bases). Trimming pared 5 bases from V and 5 bases from J, leaving 17 bases between. This CDR3 is built from 15 residues. Germline V gene data show CDR1 as SGHTS and CDR2 as YDEGEE. CDR3 loop: CASSLLGIRENIQYF. The CDR3, as DNA: TGTGCCAGCAGTCTGCTTGGTATCAGGGAAAACATTCAGTACTTC.

V gene TRBV2 combines with J gene TRBJ2-2; 14 nucleotides align to TRBD2. The J segment lost 6 bases and the V segment lost 7 bases, leaving 4 bases of the junction unmatched. The CDR3 covers 15 residues. The germline CDR1 and CDR2 sequences are SNHLY and FYNNEI. The CDR3 DNA follows: TGTGCCAGCATGGTGGGACTAGCGGGAGCCGGGGAGCTGTTTTTT. Encoded protein: CASMVGLAGAGELFF.

CDR3 in DNA: TGTGCCACCAGCAGCCTACACCTCGTACAGCCAAATCAGCCCCAGCATTTT. Protein product: CATSSLHLVQPNQPQHF. The chain joins TRBV15 to TRBJ1-5; no definite D call. The CDR3 runs to 17 residues. Trimming shortened V by 3 bases and J by 4 bases, and 19 bases separated the two germline ends. Germline-derived CDR1 and CDR2 are LNHNV and YYDKDF (reference sequence).

The rearrangement links TRBV5-1 to TRBJ2-3; no clear D gene. The CDR3 covers 13 residues. Germline V gene data show CDR1 as SGHRS and CDR2 as YFSETQ. Trimming stripped 5 bases from V and 4 bases from J, with 11 bases between. CDR3 amino acids: CASSAVWSDTQYF. The CDR3 nucleotides are TGCGCCAGCAGTGCGGTTTGGTCAGATACGCAGTATTTT.

The genes are TRBV19 and TRBJ2-3; D unclear. V lost 3 bases and J lost 3, with 10 bases in between. CDR1 and CDR2 (germline): LNHDA, SQIVND (reference sequence). This CDR3 spans 14 amino acids. CDR3 nucleotide sequence: TGTGCCAGTAGTATTGGCCCAACAACAGATACGCAGTATTTT. It encodes CASSIGPTTDTQYF.

This chain links TRBV29-1 with TRBJ2-7; 7 nucleotides align to TRBD1. This CDR3 region has 14 residues. Germline V gene sequence: CDR1 SQVTM, CDR2 ANQGSEA. V dropped 1 base and J dropped 5; count of bases not matched to a gene: 8. CDR3 sequence: CSVEVGKGGDEQYF. DNA of the CDR3: TGCAGCGTTGAAGTAGGGAAAGGGGGCGACGAGCAGTACTTC.

The chain recombines TRBV2 with TRBJ1-3; D call uncertain. The CDR3 extends over 13 amino acids. V was trimmed by 6 bases and J by 2 bases, leaving 8 bases between them. Looked up from germline, CDR1 is SNHLY and CDR2 is FYNNEI. The CDR3 is CASRGDPGNTIYF. The CDR3 DNA is TGTGCCAGCAGGGGAGATCCTGGAAACACCATATATTTT.

This clone has a handful of counts. This chain joins TRBV3-1 (or the pseudogene TRBV3-2) and TRBJ2-3, with 11 bases identical to TRBD2. The CDR3 contains 15 residues. The V gene's germline CDR1 is LGHDT and CDR2 YNNKEL (reference sequence). V lost 4 bases and J lost 6; bases outside the gene matches: 6. The CDR3 sequence is CASSLQLAGEDTQYF. The CDR3 nucleotides read TGTGCCAGCAGCCTTCAACTAGCGGGGGAGGATACGCAGTATTTT.

The chain couples TRBV3-1 (or the pseudogene TRBV3-2) to TRBJ2-1, with D maybe TRBD2 (6 bases). The germline V and J ends were trimmed by 4 bases and 8 bases, with 18 bases remaining between them. CDR1 LGHDT and CDR2 YNNKEL come from the germline V gene (reference sequence). The CDR3 has 15 residues. The CDR3 spells CASSLYGSRRDEQFF. In nucleotides, the CDR3 is TGTGCCAGCAGCCTATACGGGAGCCGGCGAGATGAGCAGTTCTTC.

The chain combines TRBV7-8 with TRBJ1-2; D is perhaps TRBD1 (5 bases). Germline CDR1 SGHVS, CDR2 FQNEAQ. There are 13 residues in the CDR3. Deletions cut 5 bases from V and 4 bases from J, with 11 bases between. DNA for the CDR3: TGTGCCAGCAGCCCCCGACAGAGCTATGGCTACACCTTC. Its translation: CASSPRQSYGYTF.

The DNA for the CDR3 is TGTGCCAGCAGTTTTGGGACTAGGCCCCAGCAGTACTTC. Residues: CASSFGTRPQQYF. This chain joins TRBV28 and TRBJ2-7; 8 bases map to TRBD2. In germline, CDR1 is MDHEN, CDR2 SYDVKM. The CDR3 extends over 13 amino acids. The V segment lost 3 bases and the J segment 8 bases; nucleotides outside the gene matches: 6.

This chain connects TRBV25-1 to TRBJ1-2, with TRBD1 matching over 8 bases. This CDR3 contains 15 residues. Looked up from germline, CDR1 is MGHDK and CDR2 is SYGVNS. The trim removed 2 bases at V and 5 bases at J, leaving 7 bases unmatched. This chain's CDR3 is CASSESRGPMYGYTF. Written as DNA, the CDR3 is TGTGCCAGCAGTGAAAGCAGGGGGCCCATGTATGGCTACACCTTC.

This clone occurred a few times. This chain connects TRBV3-1 (or the pseudogene TRBV3-2) to TRBJ1-1; tentative D call: TRBD1 (5 bases). V lost 4 bases, J lost 0 bases, and 12 bases lay in between. This CDR3 is 15 amino acids long. Germline CDR1 LGHDT, CDR2 YNNKEL (reference sequence). In DNA, the CDR3 is TGTGCCAGCAGCCGCCAGGGAAGGGTGAACACTGAAGCTTTCTTT. Its translation is CASSRQGRVNTEAFF.

This chain uses TRBV2 with TRBJ1-2; possibly TRBD1 for D (6 bases). The CDR3 covers 14 residues. Germline V lookup: CDR1 SNHLY, CDR2 FYNNEI. Deletions cut 4 bases from V and 4 bases from J, with 13 bases between. The CDR3 is CASSVTGNAYGYTF. The CDR3 nucleotides are TGTGCCAGCAGTGTGACAGGAAACGCCTATGGCTACACCTTC.

V usage is TRBV27 and J usage is TRBJ1-6; no clear D. This CDR3 spans 16 amino acids. CDR1 is MNHEY, CDR2 SMNVEV, per germline (reference sequence). The V and J ends lost 3 bases and 6 bases respectively, with 15 bases between them. The CDR3 coding sequence is TGTGCCAGCAGTTTGGGGAGTACTTCGCTTAATTCACCCCTCCACTTT. Its translation: CASSLGSTSLNSPLHF.